This TCR beta chain stems from a study of T-cell reconstitution after alpha-beta-depleted transplantation in children. This clonotype was found a few times. Molecular barcoding with unique molecular identifiers was used for the TCRbeta library. In TCRdb, the PCR reads were re-called with MiXCR into one record per CDR3 protein. The repertoire holds over 550,000 distinct CDR3 sequences, with about 10% as singletons. Per germline, CDR1 KGHDR and CDR2 SFDVKD. Trimming removed 3 bases at V and 0 bases at J, with 8 bases between. This CDR3 comprises 15 residues. The source material was PBMCs from the stem cell graft donor, sampled from the stem cell graft. This clonotype was obtained from a human donor who donated a stem cell graft to a child with acute myeloid leukemia. J is TRBJ2-1 and V is TRBV24-1; D remains ambiguous. Here the CDR3 DNA reads TGTGCCACCAGTGATAGGAAGAGCTCCTACAATGAGCAGTTCTTC. Translation gives CATSDRKSSYNEQFF.